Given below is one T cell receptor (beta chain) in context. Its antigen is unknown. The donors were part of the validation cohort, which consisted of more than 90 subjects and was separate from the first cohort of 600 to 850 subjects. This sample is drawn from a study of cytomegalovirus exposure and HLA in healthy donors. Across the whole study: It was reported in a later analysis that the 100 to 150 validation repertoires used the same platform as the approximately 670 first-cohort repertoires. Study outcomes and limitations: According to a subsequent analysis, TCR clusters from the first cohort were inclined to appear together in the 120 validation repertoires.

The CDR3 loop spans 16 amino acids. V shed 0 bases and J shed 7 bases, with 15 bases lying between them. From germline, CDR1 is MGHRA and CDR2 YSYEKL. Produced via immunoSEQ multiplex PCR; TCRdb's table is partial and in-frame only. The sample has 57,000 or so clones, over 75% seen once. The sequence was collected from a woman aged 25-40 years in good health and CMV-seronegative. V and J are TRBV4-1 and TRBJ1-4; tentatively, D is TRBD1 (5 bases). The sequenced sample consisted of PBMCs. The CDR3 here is CASSQDAGGGSEKLFF. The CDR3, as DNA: TGCGCCAGCAGCCAAGACGCGGGGGGGGGTTCTGAAAAACTGTTTTTT.